Sequencing of this TCR beta chain was carried out in a study of shared clonotypes between healthy human individuals. Study-wide points: When compared with the clonotypes that were shared by all four sorted-subset donors, the non-shared clonotypes turned out to have lower generation probabilities.

Repertoires were generated with immunoSEQ multiplex PCR, while TCRdb's copy carries only in-frame clones and drops some. The sample holds 950,000 to 1,100,000 clones, 70% to 80% seen once. Concerning this clone: Its antigen is currently unknown.

Source material: memory CD4+ T cells from PBMCs. The subset was: CD45RA-negative fraction. This clonotype was obtained from a man aged 18 to 30 in good health. Some clones in this sample may be carry-over from other donors' samples.

CDR3 sequence reads: CSVEVSSYEQYF. As DNA, the CDR3 is TGCAGCGTTGAAGTCTCTAGCTACGAGCAGTACTTC. The chain carries TRBV29-1 and TRBJ2-7, with unresolved D. Trimming shortened V by 1 base and J by 3 bases, and 7 bases separated the two germline ends. Germline CDR1 reads SQVTM; CDR2 reads ANQGSEA. This CDR3 has 12 residues.